Presented here are 17 T cell receptor beta chains from one specimen sequenced in a study of shared clonotypes between healthy human individuals. CD45RO-negative, CCR7-positively selected cells formed the naive CD8 fraction, excluding terminally differentiated effector memory CD45RA+ cells. Assay: immunoSEQ multiplex PCR; the TCRdb copy retains only in-frame clones and omits some. This sample yields about 820,000 clones, of which about 92% are seen a single time; 20% to 30% belongs to the top ten. The sequenced sample consisted of naive CD8+ T cells sorted from blood. Receptors originate from a man younger than 40 in good health.

The chain carries TRBV7-2 and TRBJ1-1, with 7 bases aligning to TRBD1. Trimming took 2 bases from V and 6 from J; bases not matched to a gene: 9. This CDR3 contains 15 residues. Germline CDR1 and CDR2: SGHTA and FQGNSA. The DNA for the CDR3 is TGTGCCAGCAGCTTATTCACAGGGGTTAATTCTGAAGCTTTCTTT. Its translation: CASSLFTGVNSEAFF.

This clone was recorded once. V usage is TRBV5-1 and J usage is TRBJ2-1; 8 bases are shared with TRBD2. The CDR3 loop spans 13 amino acids. V lost 2 bases and J lost 9; bases outside the gene matches: 4. Germline lookup yields CDR1 SGHRS and CDR2 YFSETQ. As DNA, the CDR3 is TGCGCCAGCAGCTTAGCGGGAGCGGTTGAGCAGTTCTTC. Amino acids: CASSLAGAVEQFF.

The V call is TRBV5-1, the J call TRBJ1-5; tentative D call: TRBD1 (5 bases). Germline CDR1 is SGHRS and CDR2 is YFSETQ. The CDR3 covers 15 residues. V dropped 4 bases and J dropped 7 bases, with 18 bases sitting between them. CDR3 coding DNA: TGCGCCAGCAGCGTAAGAGGGGTACGAGGGCAGCCCCAGCATTTT. This sequence encodes CASSVRGVRGQPQHF.

In its sample, this clone was seen once. The chain has TRBV7-9 and TRBJ2-5; maybe TRBD1 (5 bases). Trimming stripped 5 bases from V and 5 bases from J, with 18 bases between. This CDR3 has 15 residues. From germline, CDR1 is SEHNR and CDR2 FQNEAQ (reference sequence). CDR3 DNA: TGTGCCAGCAGCCCCCCCCGCCAGGGAAGGGAGACCCAGTACTTC. Encoded protein: CASSPPRQGRETQYF.

The rearrangement links TRBV4-1 to TRBJ2-3, with D perhaps being TRBD1 or TRBD2 (6 bases each). Germline CDR1 reads MGHRA; CDR2 reads YSYEKL. CDR3 length equals 17 residues. Trimming took off 5 bases at V and 2 bases at J, with 20 bases between the two ends. The CDR3 region has the DNA TGCGCCAGCAGCTCAACCCCTATAGGGGGGTACACAGATACGCAGTATTTT. Translating it yields CASSSTPIGGYTDTQYF.

The V call is TRBV9, the J call TRBJ2-7; TRBD1 aligns across 9 bases. The CDR3 totals 15 residues. V shed 4 bases and J 1 base; nucleotides not matched to a gene: 6. Germline CDR1 SGDLS, CDR2 YYNGEE. The CDR3 bases are TGTGCCAGCAGCCTGACCGGGACAGGGTCCTACGAGCAGTACTTC. Translation gives CASSLTGTGSYEQYF.

This clone was detected only once. The rearrangement uses TRBV19 and TRBJ2-1; 14 nucleotides match TRBD2. The CDR3 is made up of 15 amino acids. Germline CDR1 and CDR2: LNHDA and SQIVND (reference sequence). V shed 3 bases, J shed 7 bases, and the junction held 2 bases outside the gene matches. The CDR3 DNA reads as TGTGCCAGTAGTATGGGACTAGCGGGGGTAAATGAGCAGTTCTTC. Its protein product is CASSMGLAGVNEQFF.

V gene TRBV5-1 combines with J gene TRBJ2-4, with 7 bases matching TRBD1. Germline V gene lookup returns CDR1 SGHRS and CDR2 YFSETQ. J gave up 1 base and V 6 bases, and 10 bases lay outside the gene matches. The CDR3 has 16 residues. The chain's CDR3 is CASTVGDREAKNIQYF. The DNA of the CDR3 is TGCGCCAGCACAGTAGGAGACAGGGAGGCCAAAAACATTCAGTACTTC.

The chain employs TRBV18 and TRBJ2-1, with D maybe TRBD2 (5 bases). CDR1 and CDR2 (germline): KGHSH, LQKENI. The germline V and J ends were trimmed by 0 bases and 10 bases, with 7 bases remaining between them. This CDR3 has 12 residues. The CDR3 sequence is CASSPPGAEQFF. The CDR3 DNA reads TGTGCCAGCTCACCACCGGGAGCAGAGCAGTTCTTC.

The chain combines TRBV27 with TRBJ2-7, with 11 bases that match TRBD2. The germline CDR1 and CDR2 sequences are MNHEY and SMNVEV (reference sequence). CDR3 length: 17 residues. Trimming took 6 bases from V and 0 from J; bases not matched to a gene: 10. In DNA, the CDR3 is TGTGCCAGCAGCTACGGACTAGCGGGTACCCGCTCCTACGAGCAGTACTTC. It specifies CASSYGLAGTRSYEQYF.

The genes are TRBV19 and TRBJ1-2; possible D gene TRBD1, 6 bases. The CDR3 runs to 19 residues. Germline assignment: CDR1 LNHDA and CDR2 SQIVND (reference sequence). Trimming took 2 bases from V and 1 from J, leaving 23 bases between them. CDR3 DNA: TGTGCCAGTAGTATACCCGGTCAGGGGTTATGGAGCGATAACTATGGCTACACCTTC. This codes for CASSIPGQGLWSDNYGYTF.

The chain links TRBV2 to TRBJ1-2; maybe TRBD1 (5 bases). The CDR3 loop spans 16 amino acids. CDR1 is SNHLY, CDR2 FYNNEI, per germline. The germline V and J ends were trimmed by 2 bases and 6 bases, with 19 bases remaining between them. CDR3 coding DNA: TGTGCCAGCAGTGAATTTGGTTCCGCTGGGGCTCATGGCTACACCTTC. Translation gives CASSEFGSAGAHGYTF.

The V and J genes are TRBV7-9 and TRBJ2-1; 9 bases line up with TRBD1. This CDR3 region has 19 residues. The ends lost 1 base at V and 7 bases at J; junction bases unmatched: 17. Germline CDR1 SEHNR, CDR2 FQNEAQ (reference sequence). CDR3 amino acids: CASSLEDVGGDRVSNEQFF. The CDR3 DNA is TGTGCCAGCAGCTTAGAAGATGTTGGTGGGGACAGGGTTTCGAATGAGCAGTTCTTC.

The gene calls are TRBV27 and TRBJ2-7; D may be TRBD1 or TRBD2 (5 bases each). The V and J ends lost 5 bases and 0 bases respectively, with 8 bases between them. Germline V CDR1 and CDR2: MNHEY, SMNVEV (reference sequence). The CDR3 spans 13 residues. The CDR3: CASSHGTSYEQYF. The CDR3 DNA follows: TGTGCCAGCAGTCACGGGACCTCCTACGAGCAGTACTTC.

This clone was observed a single time. The V gene is TRBV5-1, the J gene TRBJ1-4, with D maybe TRBD1 (5 bases). The CDR3 length is 16 residues. In germline, CDR1 is SGHRS, CDR2 YFSETQ. V gave up 2 bases and J gave up 8 bases, with 19 bases separating them. This CDR3 reads CASSFARTGQGEKLFF. The CDR3 bases are TGCGCCAGCAGCTTCGCCAGGACGGGGCAAGGGGAAAAACTGTTTTTT.

V is TRBV11-2 and J is TRBJ2-7; TRBD1 matches 7 bases. The CDR3 is 14 amino acids. Germline V CDR1 and CDR2: SGHAT, FQNNGV. With V trimmed by 1 base and J by 4 bases, 4 bases remained unmatched. CDR3 sequence (DNA): TGTGCCAGCAGCTTAGCTCCAGGGGGATACGAGCAGTACTTC. Protein product: CASSLAPGGYEQYF.

The V gene is TRBV11-3, the J gene TRBJ2-3, with D tentatively TRBD1 or TRBD2 (5 bases each). CDR3 length: 19 residues. Germline V gene sequence: CDR1 SGHNT, CDR2 YENEEA. The germline V and J ends were trimmed by 3 bases and 2 bases, with 24 bases remaining between them. The CDR3 coding sequence is TGTGCCAGCAGCTTTTGCCCGGGCAGGGAGCCTTCAAACACAGATACGCAGTATTTT. Protein: CASSFCPGREPSNTDTQYF.